Below are 15 T cell receptor beta chains sequenced from a single sample in a study of long-term antiretroviral therapy in people with HIV. At the survey level, the v3.0 immunoSEQ assay was run. Repertoires were generated with immunoSEQ multiplex PCR, while TCRdb's copy carries only in-frame clones and drops some. The data show more than 25,000 clones, roughly 97% seen once. The material was unsorted PBMCs, obtained 7.6 years after starting antiretroviral therapy. All receptors derive from a young man with HIV.

This clone was detected once. The V gene is TRBV29-1, the J gene TRBJ2-3, with 8 positions matching TRBD2. CDR3 length equals 14 residues. The germline V gene has CDR1 SQVTM and CDR2 ANQGSEA. The trim removed 0 bases at V and 2 bases at J, leaving 1 base unmatched. CDR3 in amino acids: CSVEEREVTDTQYF. In nucleotides, the CDR3 is TGCAGCGTTGAAGAGCGGGAGGTCACAGATACGCAGTATTTT.

The chain carries TRBV19 and TRBJ2-3, with 9 positions matching TRBD1. Unmatched junction bases numbered 4, after V lost 4 bases and J lost 5 bases. The V gene's germline CDR1 is LNHDA and CDR2 SQIVND (reference sequence). This CDR3 contains 14 residues. CDR3 in amino acids: CASSTQGAGDTQYF. The DNA of the CDR3 is TGTGCCAGTAGTACACAGGGGGCGGGAGATACGCAGTATTTT.

This chain links TRBV7-6 with TRBJ2-3, with D perhaps TRBD1 or TRBD2 (6 bases each). Germline values: CDR1 SGHVS, CDR2 FNYEAQ. CDR3 size: 16 residues. Trimming shortened V by 1 base and J by 5 bases, and 16 bases separated the two germline ends. The CDR3 coding sequence is TGTGCCAGCAGCTTAGGGAAAATAGAGGGGGGAGATACGCAGTATTTT. Its protein product is CASSLGKIEGGDTQYF.

The V call is TRBV7-9, the J call TRBJ2-7; D not certain. Germline lookup yields CDR1 SEHNR and CDR2 FQNEAQ (reference sequence). V lost 5 bases and J 11 bases, leaving 25 bases between the germline ends. The CDR3 runs 15 residues. CDR3: CASSRHFMGKVSEYF. The CDR3 region has the DNA TGTGCCAGCAGCCGCCATTTTATGGGGAAAGTTTCGGAGTACTTC.

The chain uses TRBV13 and TRBJ2-3; TRBD1 might be the D (5 bases). The CDR3 is made up of 15 amino acids. V lost 3 bases, J lost 2 bases, and 12 bases lay in between. CDR1 is PRHDT and CDR2 is FYEKMQ in the germline V gene (reference sequence). In nucleotides, the CDR3 is TGTGCCAGCAGCTTTGAAGGGGCCCCCACAGATACGCAGTATTTT. Protein: CASSFEGAPTDTQYF.

The rearrangement joins TRBV27 to TRBJ2-7; TRBD2 agrees at 9 bases. V shed 4 bases, J shed 1 base, and the junction held 2 bases outside the gene matches. CDR1 is MNHEY and CDR2 is SMNVEV in the germline V gene (reference sequence). This CDR3 is built from 14 residues. CDR3 sequence (DNA): TGTGCCAGCAGTTCGCTAGCGGGGTCCTACGAGCAGTACTTC. This sequence encodes CASSSLAGSYEQYF.

The chain is built from TRBV6-5 and TRBJ2-1; 9 bases map to TRBD2. Germline V gene sequence: CDR1 MNHEY, CDR2 SVGAGI. Trimming cost V 0 bases and J 7 bases; bases outside gene matches: 7. CDR3 length: 16 amino acids. The CDR3 sequence is CASSYSAREGINEQFF. The CDR3 nucleotides read TGTGCCAGCAGTTACTCGGCGCGGGAGGGTATAAATGAGCAGTTCTTC.

The chain links TRBV25-1 to TRBJ2-7, with D uncertain. Germline lookup yields CDR1 MGHDK and CDR2 SYGVNS. Trimming removed 2 bases from V and 2 bases from J, with 10 bases in between. The length of the CDR3 is 14 residues. This CDR3 is CASSERRPPYEQYF. The CDR3 region has the DNA TGTGCCAGCAGTGAACGTCGCCCCCCCTACGAGCAGTACTTC.

This clone was seen just once. The chain recombines TRBV4-1 with TRBJ2-1; the D gene is possibly TRBD1 (5 bases). From germline, CDR1 is MGHRA and CDR2 YSYEKL. This CDR3 has 16 amino acids. Trimming stripped 4 bases from V and 0 bases from J, with 13 bases between. The CDR3 region has the DNA TGCGCCAGCAGCCGCCTACAGGTGAGCTCCTACAATGAGCAGTTCTTC. Translating gives CASSRLQVSSYNEQFF.

The CDR3 sequence is CASSLNPGSQETQYF. The DNA for the CDR3 is TGCGCCAGCAGCCTTAACCCGGGATCACAAGAGACCCAGTACTTC. The chain combines TRBV4-3 with TRBJ2-5, with a weak D call TRBD2 (5 bases). V lost 4 bases and J 2 bases, leaving 14 bases between the germline ends. Germline V CDR1 and CDR2: LGHNA, YSLEER. The CDR3 runs 15 residues.

The V gene is TRBV6-1, the J gene TRBJ1-1, with D hard to call. Trimming removed 3 bases from V and 1 base from J, with 6 bases in between. This CDR3 is built from 13 residues. Looked up from germline, CDR1 is MNHNS and CDR2 is SASEGT. The CDR3 sequence: CASSDTRNTEAFF. CDR3 DNA: TGTGCCAGCAGTGATACACGGAACACTGAAGCTTTCTTT.

V and J are TRBV30 and TRBJ2-7, with 11 bases matching TRBD1. In germline, CDR1 is GTSNPN, CDR2 SVGIG (reference sequence). V was clipped by 5 bases and J by 4 bases; unmatched bases: 7. The CDR3 is 14 amino acids. The CDR3, as DNA: TGTGCCTGGGGACAGGGGGCGTTCGGGTACGAGCAGTACTTC. As protein: CAWGQGAFGYEQYF.

The chain uses TRBV7-3 and TRBJ2-1; tentative D call: TRBD2 (6 bases). V was shortened by 2 bases and J by 7 bases, with 12 bases between the two germline ends. This CDR3 is built from 14 residues. The germline gives CDR1 SGHTA, CDR2 FQGTGA. The CDR3 protein is CASSLDAAGNEQFF. For the CDR3, the DNA is TGTGCCAGCAGCTTAGACGCGGCGGGAAATGAGCAGTTCTTC.

The chain combines TRBV7-5 with TRBJ1-2. TRBV7-5 is described as a pseudogene. The CDR3 consists of 8 residues. In DNA, the CDR3 is TGTGCCAGAAGCGTCCGGGCCTTC. As protein: CARSVRAF.

This clone was observed a single time. This sequence joins TRBV29-1 and TRBJ2-7; 12 nucleotides align to TRBD1. In germline, CDR1 is SQVTM, CDR2 ANQGSEA. The CDR3 extends over 15 amino acids. Trimming removed 2 bases from V and 5 bases from J; junction bases left unmatched: 7. CDR3 region: CSVELAGQGANEQYF. The DNA of the CDR3 is TGCAGCGTTGAACTGGCGGGACAGGGGGCTAACGAGCAGTACTTC.